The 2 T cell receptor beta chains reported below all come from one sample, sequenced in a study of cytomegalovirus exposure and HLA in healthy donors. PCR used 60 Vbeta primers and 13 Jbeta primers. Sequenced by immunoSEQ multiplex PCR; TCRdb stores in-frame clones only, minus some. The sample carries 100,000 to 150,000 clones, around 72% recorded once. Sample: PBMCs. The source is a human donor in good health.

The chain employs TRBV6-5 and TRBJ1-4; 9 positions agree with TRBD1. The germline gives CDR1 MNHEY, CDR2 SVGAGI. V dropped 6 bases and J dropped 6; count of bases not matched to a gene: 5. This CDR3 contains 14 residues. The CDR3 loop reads CASSPRTGDEKLFF. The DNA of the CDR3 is TGTGCCAGCAGCCCAAGGACAGGGGATGAAAAACTGTTTTTT.

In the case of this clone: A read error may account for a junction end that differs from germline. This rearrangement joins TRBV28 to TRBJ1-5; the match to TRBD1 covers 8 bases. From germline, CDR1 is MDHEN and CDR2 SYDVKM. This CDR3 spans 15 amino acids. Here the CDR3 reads CASSWTGWDKLLHHF. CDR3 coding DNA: TGTGCCAGCAGTTGGACAGGGTGGGACAAGCTCCTCCACCACTTT.